Listed below are T cell receptor beta chains from one sample, sequenced in a study of T cells after posttransplantation cyclophosphamide. Generated by immunoSEQ multiplex PCR, the TCRdb table keeps only in-frame clones and is missing some. The top ten clones hold 6.3% of a sample with 25,000 or so clones, roughly 88% of them seen once. Specimen: PBMCs. The receptors were gathered from a woman aged 55-69 years with a blood cancer, CMV-positive, and with a related stem cell donor. The CDR3 runs from the conserved cysteine through the conserved F or W. The D gene is left open where the match is weak. Size values are once, few and many counts, or a class for expanded clones, and some rows have none.

V gene	D gene	J gene	clone size	CDR3 protein	CDR3 DNA
TRBV11-3	.	TRBJ2-2	.	CASRFEGGTGELFF	TGTGCCAGCAGATTCGAGGGTGGCACCGGGGAGCTGTTTTTT
TRBV4-2	TRBD2	TRBJ2-3	.	CASSPGLAGMDTQYF	TGTGCCAGCAGCCCGGGACTAGCGGGAATGGATACGCAGTATTTT
TRBV5-1	.	TRBJ2-2	.	CASSETVTGELFF	TGCGCCAGCAGCGAAACGGTTACCGGGGAGCTGTTTTTT
TRBV7-9	.	TRBJ1-1	.	CASSLARTATTEAFF	TGTGCCAGCAGCTTAGCGAGGACAGCCACTACTGAAGCTTTCTTT
TRBV4-1	.	TRBJ2-2	.	CASSHTTGNTGELFF	TGCGCCAGCAGCCATACGACAGGGAACACCGGGGAGCTGTTTTTT
TRBV6-5	.	TRBJ1-1	.	CASSLTTGEAFF	TGTGCCAGCAGTTTGACAACAGGGGAAGCTTTCTTT
TRBV7-8	.	TRBJ1-2	.	CASSLVGADYGYTF	TGTGCCAGCAGCTTAGTAGGGGCGGACTATGGCTACACCTTC
TRBV7-8	.	TRBJ2-1	few	CASSLRLSGRNEQFF	TGTGCCAGCAGCCTACGTCTAAGCGGTCGCAATGAGCAGTTCTTC
TRBV6-1	.	TRBJ1-1	.	CASSEGGGGTEAFF	TGTGCCAGCAGTGAAGGGGGGGGCGGAACTGAAGCTTTCTTT
TRBV10-2	.	TRBJ2-5	.	CASSESRGETQYF	TGCGCCAGCAGTGAGTCGAGGGGGGAGACCCAGTACTTC
TRBV6-1	TRBD1	TRBJ2-7	few	CASTEDRARNEQYF	TGTGCCAGCACCGAGGACAGGGCGAGGAACGAGCAGTACTTC
TRBV5-1	TRBD2	TRBJ2-3	.	CASSPGLTSGRARDTQYF	TGCGCCAGCAGCCCTGGCCTGACTAGCGGGAGGGCCCGAGATACGCAGTATTTT
TRBV6-1	.	TRBJ2-7	.	CASSVRVGDSYEQYF	TGTGCCAGCAGTGTGAGGGTCGGAGACTCCTACGAGCAGTACTTC
TRBV10-3	.	TRBJ2-7	.	CASTGGRPYEQYF	TGTGCTTCTACCGGCGGGCGTCCCTACGAGCAGTACTTC
TRBV4-1	.	TRBJ1-4	.	CASSQDRGEKLFF	TGCGCCAGCAGCCAAGACAGGGGTGAAAAACTGTTTTTT
TRBV5-8	.	TRBJ2-5	few	CASSLDGTGTRKYF	TGTGCCAGCAGCTTAGACGGGACCGGGACTCGGAAGTACTTC
TRBV14	.	TRBJ2-3	.	CASSYTDTQYF	TGTGCCAGCAGCTACACAGATACGCAGTATTTT
TRBV2	.	TRBJ1-1	few	CASRNRVGTEAFF	TGTGCCAGCAGGAACAGGGTAGGCACTGAAGCTTTCTTT
TRBV2	TRBD1	TRBJ2-5	.	CASRVDRVGDETQYF	TGTGCCAGCAGGGTAGACAGGGTCGGCGACGAGACCCAGTACTTC
TRBV18	TRBD2	TRBJ2-7	once	CASSPSLRTSGSGYEQYF	TGTGCCAGCTCACCAAGTCTTAGGACTAGCGGGAGCGGGTACGAGCAGTACTTC
TRBV4-2	TRBD2	TRBJ2-2	.	CASSQAASQRQREGGTGELFF	TGTGCCAGCAGCCAAGCGGCCTCTCAAAGACAGCGGGAGGGAGGCACCGGGGAGCTGTTTTTT
TRBV5-1	.	TRBJ2-7	.	CASSLAVSYEQYF	TGCGCCAGCAGCTTGGCCGTCTCCTACGAGCAGTACTTC
TRBV2	TRBD2	TRBJ2-3	.	CASSGTSGTSTDTQYF	TGTGCCAGCAGCGGGACTAGCGGGACCAGCACAGATACGCAGTATTTT
TRBV18	.	TRBJ1-5	once	CASSPGGLGNQPQHF	TGTGCCAGCTCACCGGGGGGGTTGGGCAATCAGCCCCAGCATTTT
TRBV19	.	TRBJ1-2	.	CASSIVTSGGYGYTF	TGTGCCAGTAGTATAGTGACGAGTGGAGGCTATGGCTACACCTTC
TRBV9	TRBD1	TRBJ1-2	.	CASSAPGQGYGYTF	TGTGCCAGCAGCGCCCCGGGACAGGGCTATGGCTACACCTTC
TRBV19	.	TRBJ1-1	few	CATGDRAEAFF	TGTGCCACCGGGGATAGGGCTGAAGCTTTCTTT
TRBV15	TRBD1	TRBJ2-1	once	CATSSDFGTGENEQFF	TGTGCCACCAGCAGTGATTTTGGGACAGGGGAAAATGAGCAGTTCTTC
TRBV2	TRBD1	TRBJ2-7	.	CAIRDRVLYEQYF	TGTGCCATCCGCGACAGGGTCCTTTACGAGCAGTACTTC
TRBV9	.	TRBJ2-2	.	CASSVGTVNTGELFF	TGTGCCAGCAGCGTAGGGACTGTGAACACCGGGGAGCTGTTTTTT
TRBV9	TRBD2	TRBJ2-7	.	CASSVLAGPYEQYF	TGTGCCAGCAGCGTCCTAGCGGGCCCCTACGAGCAGTACTTC
TRBV27	.	TRBJ2-2	.	CASSSDKTTGELFF	TGTGCCAGCAGTTCGGACAAAACCACCGGGGAGCTGTTTTTT
TRBV10-3	TRBD2	TRBJ2-3	.	CAVGLAGSTDTQYF	TGTGCCGTTGGGCTAGCGGGAAGCACAGATACGCAGTATTTT
TRBV6-1	.	TRBJ1-1	.	CASAFSGTEAFF	TGTGCCAGCGCGTTTTCGGGTACTGAAGCTTTCTTT
TRBV18	TRBD1	TRBJ1-5	few	CASSPAGTGYNQPQHF	TGTGCCAGCTCACCTGCCGGGACAGGTTACAATCAGCCCCAGCATTTT
TRBV5-4	TRBD2	TRBJ2-3	once	CASSLMTGLAGADTQYF	TGTGCCAGCAGCTTGATGACAGGTCTAGCGGGGGCAGATACGCAGTATTTT
TRBV5-1	.	TRBJ1-1	.	CASSPDSGGNTEAFF	TGCGCCAGCAGCCCCGACTCGGGAGGGAACACTGAAGCTTTCTTT
TRBV5-1	.	TRBJ1-6	.	CASSLGFGGGNSPLHF	TGCGCCAGCAGCTTAGGGTTTGGAGGTGGAAATTCACCCCTCCACTTT
TRBV6-6	.	TRBJ2-7	.	CASSYEWSAEQYF	TGTGCCAGCAGTTACGAGTGGAGCGCCGAGCAGTACTTC
TRBV11-3	.	TRBJ2-5	.	CASSLVRGTQYF	TGTGCCAGCAGCTTAGTACGGGGGACCCAGTACTTC
TRBV5-6	.	TRBJ2-7	once	CASSFRVPEQYF	TGTGCCAGCAGCTTCCGCGTCCCCGAGCAGTACTTC
TRBV14	.	TRBJ1-1	few	CASNPLGTGRTEAFF	TGTGCCAGCAACCCGCTTGGGACTGGGAGGACTGAAGCTTTCTTT
TRBV6-5	.	TRBJ1-1	.	CASSYGRGLKTEAFF	TGTGCCAGCAGTTACGGGCGGGGGCTGAAAACTGAAGCTTTCTTT
TRBV29-1	.	TRBJ1-1	.	CSVEVRADTEAFF	TGCAGCGTTGAAGTACGAGCGGACACTGAAGCTTTCTTT
TRBV5-6	.	TRBJ1-4	.	CASSLIKNEKLFF	TGTGCCAGCAGCTTGATCAAAAATGAAAAACTGTTTTTT
TRBV6-1	TRBD2	TRBJ2-1	.	CASSALTSGNNEQFF	TGTGCCAGCAGTGCGCTGACTAGCGGGAATAATGAGCAGTTCTTC
TRBV10-2	.	TRBJ2-1	.	CASLKDFYNEQFF	TGCGCCAGCCTCAAGGACTTCTACAATGAGCAGTTCTTC
TRBV15	TRBD2	TRBJ2-3	.	CATSRDRLAGAADTQYF	TGTGCCACCAGCAGAGATCGACTAGCGGGAGCGGCAGATACGCAGTATTTT